One sample yielded the 28 T cell receptor beta chains listed below, sequenced in a study of cytomegalovirus exposure and HLA in healthy donors (dated by TCRdb to the late 2010s). The method was the immunoSEQ multiplex PCR assay. A mixture of 60 forward primers for TCR Vbeta segments and 13 reverse primers for TCR Jbeta segments was used in the multiplex PCR. Imported from immuneACCESS, the table was reduced by TCRdb to in-frame sequences with V and J called. These copies leave out some clones; in studies compared against another copy, an unresolved V gene accounts for under half, and the cause of the remainder is not known. This sample's table lists tens of thousands of clones. The ten top clones hold 2.3% of the sample. Sequencing input: PBMCs. These receptors all stem from a female donor in good health and CMV-seronegative.

This chain links TRBV6-1 with TRBJ2-7; no firm D call. The CDR3 totals 12 residues. Trimming stripped 7 bases from V and 3 bases from J, with 10 bases between. Per germline, CDR1 MNHNS and CDR2 SASEGT. The CDR3 reads CASTGNIYEQYF. The CDR3 DNA reads TGTGCCAGCACAGGTAACATCTACGAGCAGTACTTC.

V gene TRBV5-3 combines with J gene TRBJ1-4; D may be TRBD1 (5 bases). TRBV5-3 is labeled an ORF, and its function is uncertain. The CDR3 is made up of 15 amino acids. V was trimmed by 2 bases and J by 6 bases, leaving 14 bases between them. The CDR3 DNA follows: TGTGCCAGAAGCTTTGCAGGGTTCCATTATGAAAAACTGTTTTTT. It is translated as CARSFAGFHYEKLFF.

The chain recombines TRBV4-2 with TRBJ2-1; 11 bases map to TRBD2. V shed 5 bases, J shed 1 base, and the junction held 7 bases outside the gene matches. This CDR3 is 17 amino acids long. Germline loops: CDR1 LGHNA, CDR2 YNFKEQ. CDR3 loop: CASSSRLAGGSYNEQFF. The DNA for the CDR3 is TGTGCCAGCAGCTCACGTCTAGCGGGGGGATCCTACAATGAGCAGTTCTTC.

The chain employs TRBV30 and TRBJ1-3, with 8 nucleotides matching TRBD1. The CDR3 has 13 amino acids. With 5 bases clipped from V and 3 bases from J, the junction kept 3 bases outside the gene matches. From germline, CDR1 is GTSNPN and CDR2 SVGIG (reference sequence). CDR3 DNA: TGTGCCTGGGGACAGGGAGGTGGAAACACCATATATTTT. The encoded protein is CAWGQGGGNTIYF.

The gene calls are TRBV6-1 and TRBJ1-5, with D unresolved. CDR3 length: 16 amino acids. Per germline, CDR1 MNHNS and CDR2 SASEGT. V shed 2 bases and J shed 4 bases, with 15 bases lying between them. Here the CDR3 DNA reads TGTGCCAGCAGTGAACGGGTCCTCTCCCGAAATCAGCCCCAGCATTTT. Amino acid sequence: CASSERVLSRNQPQHF.

The chain couples TRBV18 to TRBJ2-3; TRBD2 agrees at 8 bases. The CDR3 runs to 14 residues. V gave up 5 bases and J gave up 1 base; unmatched junction bases: 2. Germline loops: CDR1 KGHSH, CDR2 LQKENI. CDR3 sequence reads: CASSSTSGTDTQYF. The CDR3 DNA is TGTGCCAGCTCATCGACTAGCGGCACAGATACGCAGTATTTT.

For the CDR3, the DNA is TGTGCCAGCAGCTCCGGGACTCCAGCTGAGGAGCAGTACTTC. Its protein product is CASSSGTPAEEQYF. This chain links TRBV7-9 with TRBJ2-7; D is possibly TRBD2 (6 bases). The CDR3 totals 14 residues. Per germline, CDR1 SEHNR and CDR2 FQNEAQ (reference sequence). Trimming removed 4 bases at V and 7 bases at J, with 17 bases between.

V and J are TRBV4-3 and TRBJ1-1; 8 bases align to TRBD1. The germline gives CDR1 LGHNA, CDR2 YSLEER. J gave up 1 base and V 2 bases, and 3 bases lay outside the gene matches. This CDR3 spans 15 amino acids. Here the CDR3 DNA reads TGCGCCAGCAGCCAACTTGGGACAGGGAACACTGAAGCTTTCTTT. This translates into CASSQLGTGNTEAFF.

V usage is TRBV2 and J usage is TRBJ1-5, with D maybe TRBD1 (6 bases). In germline, CDR1 is SNHLY, CDR2 FYNNEI. CDR3 length: 14 residues. The germline V and J ends were trimmed by 3 bases and 0 bases, with 6 bases remaining between them. The CDR3 protein is CASSDRGSNQPQHF. The CDR3 DNA reads TGTGCCAGCAGTGACAGGGGTAGCAATCAGCCCCAGCATTTT.

The V call is TRBV7-3, the J call TRBJ2-1; tentative D call: TRBD1 (6 bases). Per the germline V gene, CDR1 is SGHTA and CDR2 is FQGTGA. V lost 5 bases and J 3 bases, leaving 14 bases between the germline ends. This CDR3 contains 15 residues. This CDR3 is CASSVQGNNYNEQFF. CDR3 in DNA: TGTGCCAGCAGCGTACAGGGCAATAACTACAATGAGCAGTTCTTC.

V and J are TRBV5-1 and TRBJ1-3, with 11 bases fitting TRBD1. V shed 4 bases and J 4 bases; nucleotides not matched to a gene: 4. The CDR3 loop spans 15 amino acids. The germline gives CDR1 SGHRS, CDR2 YFSETQ. Written as DNA, the CDR3 is TGCGCCAGCAGCATGGGACAGGGGGACGGAAACACCATATATTTT. Translation: CASSMGQGDGNTIYF.

The rearrangement joins TRBV10-3 to TRBJ1-3; maybe TRBD1 (5 bases). Per germline, CDR1 ENHRY and CDR2 SYGVKD. This CDR3 region has 14 residues. V was trimmed by 7 bases and J by 0 bases, leaving 10 bases between them. CDR3 residues: CAITGSGSGNTIYF. As DNA, the CDR3 is TGTGCCATCACAGGGTCTGGCTCTGGAAACACCATATATTTT.

The V call is TRBV7-9, the J call TRBJ1-4; 7 bases are shared with TRBD1. The ends lost 8 bases at V and 5 bases at J; junction bases unmatched: 5. The germline CDR1 and CDR2 sequences are SEHNR and FQNEAQ (reference sequence). CDR3 length: 13 residues. In DNA, the CDR3 is TGTGCCAGCCCCGGGACAGTCAATGAAAAACTGTTTTTT. Protein: CASPGTVNEKLFF. Full variable domain (missing parts from reference TRBV7-9 and TRBJ1-4): DTGVSQNPRHKITKRGQNVTFRCDPISEHNRLYWYRQTLGQGPEFLTYFQNEAQLEKSRLLSDRFSAERPKGSFSTLEIQRTEQGDSAMYLCASPGTVNEKLFFGSGTQLSVL.

J is TRBJ2-1 and V is TRBV29-1; 14 bases align to TRBD2. Germline loops: CDR1 SQVTM, CDR2 ANQGSEA. The CDR3 consists of 17 residues. Trimming cost V 1 base and J 0 bases; bases outside gene matches: 2. The CDR3, as DNA: TGCAGCGTTGAAGGGACTAGCGGGGGGTTCTCCTACAATGAGCAGTTCTTC. Translating it yields CSVEGTSGGFSYNEQFF.

V is TRBV4-2 and J is TRBJ2-4; 12 bases are shared with TRBD2. The CDR3 consists of 19 residues. V lost 5 bases and J lost 0; bases outside the gene matches: 11. In germline, CDR1 is LGHNA, CDR2 YNFKEQ. The DNA of the CDR3 is TGTGCCAGCAGCTTCGGGACTAGCGGGCGGGGACTAGCCAAAAACATTCAGTACTTC. Its protein is CASSFGTSGRGLAKNIQYF.

The genes are TRBV6-6 and TRBJ1-5; D uncertain. The CDR3 is made up of 14 amino acids. V was pared by 0 bases and J by 4 bases, with 7 bases between. The germline gives CDR1 MNHNY, CDR2 SVGAGI (reference sequence). DNA for the CDR3: TGTGCCAGCAGTTACTCGGGCGTAAATCAGCCCCAGCATTTT. Amino acids: CASSYSGVNQPQHF.

This chain joins TRBV9 and TRBJ1-6, with D possibly being TRBD1 (5 bases). There are 15 residues in the CDR3. Trimming pared 3 bases from V and 8 bases from J, leaving 15 bases between. The germline V gene encodes CDR1 SGDLS and CDR2 YYNGEE. For the CDR3, the DNA is TGTGCCAGCAGCGCCCTGGGAGGGGTGGATTCACCCCTCCACTTT. It translates to CASSALGGVDSPLHF.

The chain recombines TRBV4-3 with TRBJ2-1; tentatively, D is TRBD2 (6 bases). V was cut by 4 bases and J by 10 bases, with 23 bases left in between. The V gene's germline CDR1 is LGHNA and CDR2 YSLEER. The CDR3 is 16 residues long. CDR3 amino acids: CASSRRIAGTPAEQFF. The CDR3 nucleotides read TGCGCCAGCAGCCGACGGATCGCGGGGACCCCAGCAGAGCAGTTCTTC.

V is TRBV28 and J is TRBJ1-1, with D possibly TRBD1 on 5 matching bases. The CDR3 covers 14 residues. Trimming took off 7 bases at V and 11 bases at J, with 23 bases between the two ends. Germline V gives CDR1 MDHEN, CDR2 SYDVKM. The CDR3 sequence is CASNAHYSEGVAFF. The CDR3 nucleotides are TGTGCCAGCAATGCGCATTATTCGGAAGGGGTGGCTTTCTTT.

The genes are TRBV30 and TRBJ1-5; D is perhaps TRBD1 (5 bases). The CDR3 is made up of 15 amino acids. Trimming stripped 0 bases from V and 5 bases from J, with 14 bases between. Per the germline V gene, CDR1 is GTSNPN and CDR2 is SVGIG (reference sequence). CDR3 residues: CAWSVWGTGDQPQHF. DNA for the CDR3: TGTGCCTGGAGTGTTTGGGGGACGGGGGATCAGCCCCAGCATTTT. Looking up the rest from reference TRBV30 and TRBJ1-5 gives the full variable domain: SQTIHQWPATLVQPVGSPLSLECTVEGTSNPNLYWYRQAAGRGLQLLFYSVGIGQISSEVPQNLSASRPQDRQFILSSKKLLLSDSGFYLCAWSVWGTGDQPQHFGDGTRLSIL.

The gene calls are TRBV6-6 and TRBJ2-2; the match to TRBD1 covers 8 bases. V was clipped by 7 bases and J by 3 bases; unmatched bases: 4. CDR1 MNHNY and CDR2 SVGAGI come from the germline V gene (reference sequence). The CDR3 covers 14 residues. CDR3 nucleotide sequence: TGTGCCAGCACCCAGGACAGGGACACCGGGGAGCTGTTTTTT. Translation gives CASTQDRDTGELFF.

The CDR3 DNA reads as TGTGCCACCAGCGGGGCAGGGGGCGAGCAGTACTTC. Residues: CATSGAGGEQYF. V usage is TRBV15 and J usage is TRBJ2-7; TRBD1 agrees at 7 bases. There are 12 residues in the CDR3. J was trimmed by 6 bases and V by 5 bases; bases with no gene match: 4. Germline V CDR1 and CDR2: LNHNV, YYDKDF (reference sequence).

V usage is TRBV7-9 and J usage is TRBJ1-1; D remains unclear. V was clipped by 3 bases and J by 1 base, with 9 bases between them. The CDR3 sequence is 14 residues long. Germline CDR1 reads SEHNR; CDR2 reads FQNEAQ (reference sequence). CDR3 in DNA: TGTGCCAGCAGCTTCTTATTCTCGAACACTGAAGCTTTCTTT. Translated: CASSFLFSNTEAFF. The full variable domain, with the rest looked up from reference TRBV7-9 and TRBJ1-1, is DTGVSQNPRHKITKRGQNVTFRCDPISEHNRLYWYRQTLGQGPEFLTYFQNEAQLEKSRLLSDRFSAERPKGSFSTLEIQRTEQGDSAMYLCASSFLFSNTEAFFGQGTRLTVV.

The chain joins TRBV5-5 to TRBJ2-7; the D is unclear. Germline loops: CDR1 SGHKS, CDR2 YYEKEE (reference sequence). Trimming left V 4 bases short and J 6 bases short, with 11 bases between. The CDR3 spans 12 residues. The CDR3 bases are TGTGCCAGCAGCACCCTGGGCATCGAGCAGTACTTC. It yields the protein CASSTLGIEQYF. Drawing the rest from reference TRBV5-5 and TRBJ2-7, the complete variable domain is DAGVTQSPTHLIKTRGQQVTLRCSPISGHKSVSWYQQVLGQGPQFIFQYYEKEERGRGNFPDRFSARQFPNYSSELNVNALLLGDSALYLCASSTLGIEQYFGPGTRLTVT.

The gene calls are TRBV29-1 and TRBJ1-5; 8 positions match TRBD1. Losses at the gene ends were 5 bases for V and 5 bases for J; bases not matched to a gene: 2. CDR1 is SQVTM and CDR2 is ANQGSEA in the germline V gene. CDR3 length equals 12 residues. The CDR3 sequence: CSVQQGDQPQHF. The CDR3 DNA is TGCAGCGTTCAACAGGGGGATCAGCCCCAGCATTTT.

The rearrangement links TRBV18 to TRBJ2-5, with TRBD1 matching over 8 bases. The germline V gene encodes CDR1 KGHSH and CDR2 LQKENI. The CDR3 runs 15 residues. V lost 3 bases to trimming and J lost 6 bases; unmatched junction nucleotides: 9. CDR3 loop: CASSPSTGEVKTQYF. DNA for the CDR3: TGTGCCAGCTCACCCTCGACAGGGGAGGTGAAGACCCAGTACTTC.

J is TRBJ1-1 and V is TRBV19, with a possible D match to TRBD1 (5 bases). The CDR3 runs to 13 residues. The V end lost 3 bases, the J end lost 9 bases, and 14 bases lay between the germline ends. Germline lookup yields CDR1 LNHDA and CDR2 SQIVND (reference sequence). The CDR3 protein is CASSIVGGRKAFF. As DNA, the CDR3 is TGTGCCAGTAGTATTGTCGGGGGGAGAAAAGCTTTCTTT.

The chain couples TRBV15 to TRBJ2-4, with 13 bases that match TRBD2. The length of the CDR3 is 18 residues. V shed 5 bases and J 0 bases; nucleotides not matched to a gene: 7. CDR1 and CDR2 from the germline V gene are LNHNV and YYDKDF (reference sequence). The CDR3 is CATSASGLAGLAKNIQYF. DNA for the CDR3: TGTGCCACCAGCGCCTCGGGACTAGCGGGGCTAGCCAAAAACATTCAGTACTTC.